The 13 T cell receptor beta chains listed next were all sequenced from one sample in a study of shared clonotypes between healthy human individuals. Data came from immunoSEQ multiplex PCR; TCRdb stores just in-frame clones and leaves some out. Among approximately 1.4 million clones, 98% were seen once, and the ten largest hold roughly 0.4%. Sequencing used naive CD4+ T cells sorted from blood. Specified subset: CD45RA+ positively selected. Receptor source: a man between 25 and 39 years old in good health.

This clone was found once. Other nucleotide sequences from this sample produce the same CDR3. This chain connects TRBV30 to TRBJ2-7, with unresolved D. The CDR3 has 11 residues. Germline V gene sequence: CDR1 GTSNPN, CDR2 SVGIG (reference sequence). V lost 2 bases and J lost 6, with 8 bases in between. The DNA of the CDR3 is TGTGCCTGGAGTAGGGTGCGCGAGCAGTACTTC. It specifies CAWSRVREQYF.

This rearrangement joins TRBV19 to TRBJ2-5; D is ambiguous. The CDR3 runs to 12 residues. Trimming stripped 1 base from V and 5 bases from J, with 5 bases between. Germline V gene sequence: CDR1 LNHDA, CDR2 SQIVND (reference sequence). In DNA, the CDR3 is TGTGCCAGTAGTATAGTCAGCGAGACCCAGTACTTC. It translates to CASSIVSETQYF.

The genes are TRBV7-8 and TRBJ2-7; 10 bases are a match to TRBD2. The CDR3 length is 14 residues. Trimming at V came to 7 bases and at J to 5 bases, leaving 8 bases not matched to a gene. CDR1 is SGHVS, CDR2 FQNEAQ, per germline. DNA of the CDR3: TGTGCCAGCATCCCACCTAGCGGGAGCGACGAGCAGTACTTC. Protein product: CASIPPSGSDEQYF.

The chain has TRBV29-1 and TRBJ2-7; 8 nucleotides agree with TRBD1. The V and J ends lost 7 bases and 6 bases, in that order; junction bases with no gene match: 8. Per germline, CDR1 SQVTM and CDR2 ANQGSEA. The CDR3 has 12 residues. This chain's CDR3 is CSGLQGAGEQYF. In DNA form, the CDR3 reads TGCAGCGGCCTCCAGGGGGCTGGCGAGCAGTACTTC.

This CDR3 is CATTGLGGTGELFF. The CDR3 region has the DNA TGTGCCACCACGGGACTAGGGGGAACCGGGGAGCTGTTTTTT. This chain uses TRBV10-3 with TRBJ2-2; 8 bases agree with TRBD2. CDR3 length equals 14 residues. V dropped 10 bases and J dropped 5; count of bases not matched to a gene: 9. The germline CDR1 and CDR2 sequences are ENHRY and SYGVKD.

The rearrangement joins TRBV6-5 to TRBJ1-2; 7 bases match TRBD1. Trimming took 6 bases from V and 6 from J; bases not matched to a gene: 7. CDR3 length equals 13 residues. Germline V gene lookup returns CDR1 MNHEY and CDR2 SVGAGI. The CDR3 nucleotides are TGTGCCAGCAGGGCGACAGGGACTCATGGCTACACCTTC. Amino acids: CASRATGTHGYTF.

The CDR3: CAISVQGPDSNQPQHF. The CDR3 nucleotides are TGTGCCATCAGCGTACAGGGGCCAGACAGCAATCAGCCCCAGCATTTT. The V gene is TRBV10-3, the J gene TRBJ1-5, with 7 bases fitting TRBD1. The CDR3 has 16 residues. Trimming took 6 bases from V and 1 from J; bases not matched to a gene: 9. Germline V lookup: CDR1 ENHRY, CDR2 SYGVKD.

The CDR3 bases are TGCGCCAGCGGTAGACAGGGGGCTGGCACTGAAGCTTTCTTT. It codes for CASGRQGAGTEAFF. The chain uses TRBV5-1 and TRBJ1-1, with TRBD1 identical over 10 bases. This CDR3 spans 14 amino acids. Looked up from germline, CDR1 is SGHRS and CDR2 is YFSETQ. The V and J ends lost 7 bases and 4 bases, in that order; junction bases with no gene match: 7.

The J gene is TRBJ2-5, the V gene TRBV5-4, with TRBD2 matching over 9 bases. The CDR3 covers 17 residues. V dropped 1 base and J dropped 2; count of bases not matched to a gene: 9. The germline CDR1 and CDR2 sequences are SGHNT and YYREEE (reference sequence). The CDR3 is CASSLLAGPSIQETQYF. CDR3 coding DNA: TGTGCCAGCAGCTTGCTAGCGGGGCCCTCTATACAAGAGACCCAGTACTTC.

The V and J genes are TRBV4-1 and TRBJ1-1; the D gene is possibly TRBD1 (5 bases). The CDR3 loop spans 14 amino acids. The V end lost 1 base, the J end lost 3 bases, and 9 bases lay between the germline ends. Germline CDR1 MGHRA, CDR2 YSYEKL. CDR3 region: CASSQVGRDTEAFF. CDR3 nucleotides: TGCGCCAGCAGCCAAGTCGGCAGGGACACTGAAGCTTTCTTT.

This chain links TRBV6-5 with TRBJ2-1, with D hard to call. V lost 3 bases and J 4 bases, leaving 10 bases between the germline ends. The CDR3 extends over 14 amino acids. Germline V gene data show CDR1 as MNHEY and CDR2 as SVGAGI. CDR3 residues: CASSYGLNYNEQFF. CDR3 DNA: TGTGCCAGCAGTTATGGGTTGAATTACAATGAGCAGTTCTTC.

This chain links TRBV29-1 with TRBJ2-1; 9 nucleotides agree with TRBD1. The junction had 6 bases not matched to a gene; V was cut back by 5 bases and J by 13 bases. In germline, CDR1 is SQVTM, CDR2 ANQGSEA. The CDR3 sequence is 11 residues long. In DNA, the CDR3 is TGCAGCGTTTCAAAGGGACAGGGACAGTTCTTC. Translated: CSVSKGQGQFF.

The V call is TRBV5-6, the J call TRBJ2-1, with 7 bases identical to TRBD2. The CDR3 runs 17 residues. Germline CDR1 and CDR2: SGHDT and YYEEEE. Germline trimming cut 4 bases from V and 5 bases from J; bases unmatched to any gene: 15. The CDR3: CASSPWGGAGRDNEQFF. In DNA, the CDR3 is TGTGCCAGCAGCCCCTGGGGAGGGGCCGGTAGGGACAATGAGCAGTTCTTC. Drawing the rest from reference TRBV5-6 and TRBJ2-1, the complete variable domain is DAGVTQSPTHLIKTRGQQVTLRCSPKSGHDTVSWYQQALGQGPQFIFQYYEEEERQRGNFPDRFSGHQFPNYSSELNVNALLLGDSALYLCASSPWGGAGRDNEQFFGPGTRLTVL.